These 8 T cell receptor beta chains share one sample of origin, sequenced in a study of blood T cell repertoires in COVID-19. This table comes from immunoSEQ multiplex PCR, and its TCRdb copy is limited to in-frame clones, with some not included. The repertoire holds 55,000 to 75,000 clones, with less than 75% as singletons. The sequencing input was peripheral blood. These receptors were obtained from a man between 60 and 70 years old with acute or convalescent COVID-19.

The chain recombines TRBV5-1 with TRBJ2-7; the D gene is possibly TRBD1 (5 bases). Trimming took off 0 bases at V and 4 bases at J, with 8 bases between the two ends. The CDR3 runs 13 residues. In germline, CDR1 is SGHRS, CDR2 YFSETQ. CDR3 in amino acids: CASSLGQLYEQYF. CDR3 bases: TGCGCCAGCAGCTTGGGACAGCTTTACGAGCAGTACTTC.

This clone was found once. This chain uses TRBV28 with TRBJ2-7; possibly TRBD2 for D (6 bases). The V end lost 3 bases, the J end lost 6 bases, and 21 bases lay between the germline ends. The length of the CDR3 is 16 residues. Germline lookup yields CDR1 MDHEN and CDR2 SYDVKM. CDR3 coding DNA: TGTGCCAGCAGTTTTTTTGTTACGGGAGTGCTAGGCGAGCAGTACTTC. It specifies CASSFFVTGVLGEQYF.

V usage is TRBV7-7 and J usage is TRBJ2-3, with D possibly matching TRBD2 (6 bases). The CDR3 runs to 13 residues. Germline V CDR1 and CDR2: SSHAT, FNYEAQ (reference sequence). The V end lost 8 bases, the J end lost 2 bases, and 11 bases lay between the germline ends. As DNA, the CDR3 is TGTGCCAGCGGGCGGGGAATCACAGATACGCAGTATTTT. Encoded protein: CASGRGITDTQYF.

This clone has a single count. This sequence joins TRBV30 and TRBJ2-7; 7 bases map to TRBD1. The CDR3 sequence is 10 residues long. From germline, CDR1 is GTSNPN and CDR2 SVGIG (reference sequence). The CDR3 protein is CAWSITDRAV. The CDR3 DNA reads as TGTGCCTGGAGTATAACCGACAGGGCGGTT.

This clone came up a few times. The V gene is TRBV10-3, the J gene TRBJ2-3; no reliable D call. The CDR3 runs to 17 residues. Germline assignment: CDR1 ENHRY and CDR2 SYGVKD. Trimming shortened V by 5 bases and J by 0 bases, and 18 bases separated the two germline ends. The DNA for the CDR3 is TGTGCCATCAGTCGACGTGCCTCGGGTCTTAGCACAGATACGCAGTATTTT. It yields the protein CAISRRASGLSTDTQYF.

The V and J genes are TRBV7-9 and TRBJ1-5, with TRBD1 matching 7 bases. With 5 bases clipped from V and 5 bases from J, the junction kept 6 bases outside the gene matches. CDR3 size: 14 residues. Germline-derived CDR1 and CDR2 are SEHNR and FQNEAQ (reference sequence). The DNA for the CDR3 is TGTGCCAGCAGCAAACAGGGGAAAGATCAGCCCCAGCATTTT. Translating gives CASSKQGKDQPQHF.

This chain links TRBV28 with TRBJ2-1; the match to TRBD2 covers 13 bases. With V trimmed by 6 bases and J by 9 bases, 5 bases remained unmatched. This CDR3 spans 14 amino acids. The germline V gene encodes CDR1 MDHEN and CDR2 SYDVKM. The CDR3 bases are TGTGCCAGCAGCTCGGGACTAGCGGGAAGTGAGCAGTTCTTC. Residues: CASSSGLAGSEQFF.

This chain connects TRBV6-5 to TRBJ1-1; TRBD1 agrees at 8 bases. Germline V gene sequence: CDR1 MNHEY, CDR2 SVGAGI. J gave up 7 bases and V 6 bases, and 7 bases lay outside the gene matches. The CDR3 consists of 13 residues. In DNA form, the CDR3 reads TGTGCCAGCAGCCCCGGTGGACAGGGTGAAGCTTTCTTT. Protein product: CASSPGGQGEAFF.